The 8 T cell receptor beta chains below come from one sample, sequenced in a study of shared clonotypes between healthy human individuals. Clones were read by immunoSEQ multiplex PCR, and TCRdb kept only the in-frame ones, dropping some. The sample includes fewer than 600,000 clones, more than 70% of them seen just once. The sample was PBMCs. The receptors were sampled from a woman aged 40 to 50 in good health. Some clones in this sample may be carry-over from other donors' samples.

This clone was seen more than once but under ten times. The V call is TRBV9, the J call TRBJ2-3; TRBD2 matches 7 bases. Unmatched junction bases numbered 7, after V lost 4 bases and J lost 5 bases. In germline, CDR1 is SGDLS, CDR2 YYNGEE. There are 14 residues in the CDR3. The CDR3 protein is CASSLGLVGDTQYF. CDR3 sequence (DNA): TGTGCCAGCAGCTTAGGACTAGTAGGAGATACGCAGTATTTT.

In regard to this clone: A far larger clone is only one base removed, so a read error is likely. Other DNA sequences from this sample encode an identical CDR3 as well. The genes are TRBV29-1 and TRBJ1-1; D remains unclear. The CDR3 is 11 residues long. Germline V gene lookup returns CDR1 SQVTM and CDR2 ANQGSEA. CDR3 loop: CSAERVTEAFF. The CDR3 nucleotides are TGCAGCGCTGAAAGGGTAACTGAAGCCTTCTTT. The full variable domain, its missing parts supplied by reference TRBV29-1 and TRBJ1-1, is SAVISQKPSRDICQRGTSLTIQCQVDSQVTMMFWYRQQPGQSLTLIATANQGSEATYESGFVIDKFPISRPNLTFSTLTVSNMSPEDSSIYLCSAERVTEAFFGQGTRLTVV.

With respect to this clone: This may be a read error: a much more frequent sequence differs by one nucleotide. Other DNA variants within this sample encode the same CDR3. The chain has TRBV5-1 and TRBJ2-1; no definite D call. Germline values: CDR1 SGHRS, CDR2 YFSETQ. V was trimmed by 0 bases and J by 0 bases, leaving 7 bases between them. This CDR3 region has 15 residues. The CDR3 region has the DNA TGCGCCAGCAGCTTGGAGGGTAGCTCCTACAATGAGCAGTTCTTC. This gives the protein CASSLEGSSYNEQFF. The complete variable domain, with remaining parts taken from reference TRBV5-1 and TRBJ2-1, reads KAGVTQTPRYLIKTRGQQVTLSCSPISGHRSVSWYQQTPGQGLQFLFEYFSETQRNKGNFPGRFSGRQFSNSRSEMNVSTLELGDSALYLCASSLEGSSYNEQFFGPGTRLTVL.

The chain has TRBV5-1 and TRBJ1-1; no clear D. The germline V gene has CDR1 SGHRS and CDR2 YFSETQ. V was cut by 3 bases and J by 1 base, with 10 bases left in between. The CDR3 runs to 14 residues. The CDR3 is CASSSAYRNTEAFF. CDR3 DNA: TGCGCCAGCAGCTCCGCGTATAGGAACACTGAAGCTTTCTTT. The full variable domain, completed using reference TRBV5-1 and TRBJ1-1, is KAGVTQTPRYLIKTRGQQVTLSCSPISGHRSVSWYQQTPGQGLQFLFEYFSETQRNKGNFPGRFSGRQFSNSRSEMNVSTLELGDSALYLCASSSAYRNTEAFFGQGTRLTVV.

The J gene is TRBJ2-1, the V gene TRBV7-3; 8 bases align to TRBD2. The CDR3 consists of 16 residues. Per germline, CDR1 SGHTA and CDR2 FQGTGA. V was clipped by 1 base and J by 8 bases; unmatched bases: 10. Here the CDR3 reads CASSLIGGLAGDEQFF. The CDR3 bases are TGTGCCAGCAGCTTAATAGGTGGGCTAGCGGGCGATGAGCAGTTCTTC.

The rearrangement uses TRBV6-6 and TRBJ2-7; 11 bases fit TRBD2. Germline lookup yields CDR1 MNHNY and CDR2 SVGAGI (reference sequence). J lost 4 bases, V lost 6 bases, and 8 bases had no gene match. The CDR3 spans 15 residues. The CDR3 loop reads CASSYSGREGYEQYF. The CDR3 coding sequence is TGTGCCAGCAGCTATAGCGGGAGGGAAGGTTACGAGCAGTACTTC.

V usage is TRBV9 and J usage is TRBJ2-5, with 9 nucleotides matching TRBD2. The CDR3 spans 14 residues. Germline V gene lookup returns CDR1 SGDLS and CDR2 YYNGEE. V lost 4 bases and J lost 2; bases outside the gene matches: 3. CDR3 nucleotides: TGTGCCAGCAGCAGGGGACTAGCACAAGAGACCCAGTACTTC. This sequence encodes CASSRGLAQETQYF.

This chain links TRBV7-9 with TRBJ2-1, with TRBD2 as a possible D gene (7 bases). Trimming removed 5 bases from V and 9 bases from J, with 32 bases in between. Looked up from germline, CDR1 is SEHNR and CDR2 is FQNEAQ (reference sequence). This CDR3 has 19 amino acids. CDR3 residues: CASSPLVPSRAGEGGEQFF. Here the CDR3 DNA reads TGTGCCAGCAGCCCCCTGGTGCCCTCTCGGGCGGGAGAAGGGGGTGAGCAGTTCTTC. Full variable domain (missing parts from reference TRBV7-9 and TRBJ2-1): DTGVSQNPRHKITKRGQNVTFRCDPISEHNRLYWYRQTLGQGPEFLTYFQNEAQLEKSRLLSDRFSAERPKGSFSTLEIQRTEQGDSAMYLCASSPLVPSRAGEGGEQFFGPGTRLTVL.